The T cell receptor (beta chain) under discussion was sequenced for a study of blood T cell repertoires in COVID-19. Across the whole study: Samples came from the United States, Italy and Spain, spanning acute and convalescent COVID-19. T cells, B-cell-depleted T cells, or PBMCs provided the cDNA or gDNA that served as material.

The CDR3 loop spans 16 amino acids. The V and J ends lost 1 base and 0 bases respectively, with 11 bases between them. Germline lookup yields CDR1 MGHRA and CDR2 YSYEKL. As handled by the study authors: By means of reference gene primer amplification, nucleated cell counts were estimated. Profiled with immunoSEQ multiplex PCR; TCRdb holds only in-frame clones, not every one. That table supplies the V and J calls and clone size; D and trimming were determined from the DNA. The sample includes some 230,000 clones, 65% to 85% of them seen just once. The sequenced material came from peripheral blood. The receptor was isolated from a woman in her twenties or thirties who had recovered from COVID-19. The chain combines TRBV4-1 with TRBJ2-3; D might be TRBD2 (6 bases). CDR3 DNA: TGCGCCAGCAGCCAAGTAACTAGCAGCAGCACAGATACGCAGTATTTT. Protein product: CASSQVTSSSTDTQYF.